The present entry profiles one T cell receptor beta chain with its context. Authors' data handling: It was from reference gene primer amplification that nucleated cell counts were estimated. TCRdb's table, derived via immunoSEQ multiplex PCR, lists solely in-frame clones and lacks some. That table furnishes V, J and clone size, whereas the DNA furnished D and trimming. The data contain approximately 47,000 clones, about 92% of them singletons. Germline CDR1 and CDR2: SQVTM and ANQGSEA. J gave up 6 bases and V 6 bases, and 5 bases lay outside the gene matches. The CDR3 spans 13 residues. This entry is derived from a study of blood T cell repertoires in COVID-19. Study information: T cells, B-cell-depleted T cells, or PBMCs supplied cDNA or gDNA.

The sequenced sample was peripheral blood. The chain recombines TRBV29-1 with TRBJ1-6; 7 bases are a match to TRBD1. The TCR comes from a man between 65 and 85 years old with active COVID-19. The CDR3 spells CSVTQGRNSPLHF. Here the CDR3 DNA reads TGCAGCGTCACACAGGGGCGTAATTCACCCCTCCACTTT.